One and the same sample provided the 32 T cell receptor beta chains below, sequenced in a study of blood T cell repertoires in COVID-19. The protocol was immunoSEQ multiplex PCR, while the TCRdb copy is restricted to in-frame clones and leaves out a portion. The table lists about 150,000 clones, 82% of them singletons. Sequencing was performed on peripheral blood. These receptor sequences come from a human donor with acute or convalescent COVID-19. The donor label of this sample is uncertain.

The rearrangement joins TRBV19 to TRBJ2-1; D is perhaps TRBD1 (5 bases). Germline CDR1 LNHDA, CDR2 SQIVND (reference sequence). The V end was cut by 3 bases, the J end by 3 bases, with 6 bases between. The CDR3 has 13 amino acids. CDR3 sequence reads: CASSMTVYNEQFF. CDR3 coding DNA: TGTGCCAGTAGTATGACAGTCTACAATGAGCAGTTCTTC.

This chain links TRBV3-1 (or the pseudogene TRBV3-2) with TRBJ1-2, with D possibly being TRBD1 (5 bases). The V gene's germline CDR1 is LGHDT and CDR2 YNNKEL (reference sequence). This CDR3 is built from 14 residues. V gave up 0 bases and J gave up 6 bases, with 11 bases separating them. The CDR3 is CASSQDAGRHGYTF. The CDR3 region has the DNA TGTGCCAGCAGCCAAGACGCAGGGAGGCATGGCTACACCTTC.

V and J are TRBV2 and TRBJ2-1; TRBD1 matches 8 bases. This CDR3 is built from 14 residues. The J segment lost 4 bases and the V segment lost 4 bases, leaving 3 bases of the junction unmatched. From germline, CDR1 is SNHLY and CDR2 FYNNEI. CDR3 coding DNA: TGTGCCAGCAGTGGGGACAGGTCTTACAATGAGCAGTTCTTC. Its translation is CASSGDRSYNEQFF.

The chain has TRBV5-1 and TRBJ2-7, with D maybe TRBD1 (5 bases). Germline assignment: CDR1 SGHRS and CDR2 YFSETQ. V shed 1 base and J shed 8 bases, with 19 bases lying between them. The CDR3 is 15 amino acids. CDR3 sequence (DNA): TGCGCCAGCAGCTTGTCTCAGGGTGTGGCCTTAAAGCAGTACTTC. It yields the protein CASSLSQGVALKQYF.

CDR3 DNA: TGTGCCAGTAGTATGGGACAGGGGACCCAGTACTTC. This codes for CASSMGQGTQYF. The V call is TRBV19, the J call TRBJ2-5; 9 bases agree with TRBD1. There are 12 residues in the CDR3. V gave up 3 bases and J gave up 7 bases; unmatched junction bases: 0. The V gene's germline CDR1 is LNHDA and CDR2 SQIVND (reference sequence).

This chain's CDR3 is CASSYSRVPNSGNTIYF. As DNA, the CDR3 is TGTGCCAGCAGTTACTCGCGGGTACCCAACTCTGGAAACACCATATATTTT. The rearrangement uses TRBV6-2 or TRBV6-3 and TRBJ1-3; D remains unclear. The CDR3 is 17 amino acids. Germline V gives CDR1 MNHEY, CDR2 SVGEGT. Trimming removed 0 bases at V and 0 bases at J, with 12 bases between.

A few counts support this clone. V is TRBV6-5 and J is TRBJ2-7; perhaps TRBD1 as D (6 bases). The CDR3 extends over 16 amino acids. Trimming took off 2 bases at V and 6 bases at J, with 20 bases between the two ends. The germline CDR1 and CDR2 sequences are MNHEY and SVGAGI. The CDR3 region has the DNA TGTGCCAGCAGTTACCTCCAGGGGCTTTCCCCCCTCGAGCAGTACTTC. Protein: CASSYLQGLSPLEQYF.

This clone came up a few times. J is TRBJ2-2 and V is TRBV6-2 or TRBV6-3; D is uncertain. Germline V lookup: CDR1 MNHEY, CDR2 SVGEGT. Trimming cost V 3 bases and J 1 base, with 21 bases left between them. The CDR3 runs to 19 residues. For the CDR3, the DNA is TGTGCCAGCAGTTATCCCGGGTATACCCCCTACAAGAACACCGGGGAGCTGTTTTTT. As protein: CASSYPGYTPYKNTGELFF.

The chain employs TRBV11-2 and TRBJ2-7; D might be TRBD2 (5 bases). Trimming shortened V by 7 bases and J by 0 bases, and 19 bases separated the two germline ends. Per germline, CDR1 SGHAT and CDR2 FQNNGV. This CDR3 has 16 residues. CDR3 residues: CASTPTLEDFSYEQYF. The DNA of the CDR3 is TGTGCCAGCACCCCAACCCTGGAGGATTTCTCCTACGAGCAGTACTTC.

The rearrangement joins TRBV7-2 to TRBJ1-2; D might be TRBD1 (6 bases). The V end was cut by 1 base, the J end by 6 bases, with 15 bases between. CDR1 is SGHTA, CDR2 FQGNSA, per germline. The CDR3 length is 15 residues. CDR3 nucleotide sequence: TGTGCCAGCAGCTTAGATACAGGGAGTAAGGATGGCTACACCTTC. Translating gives CASSLDTGSKDGYTF. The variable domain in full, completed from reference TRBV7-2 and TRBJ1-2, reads GAGVSQSPSNKVTEKGKDVELRCDPISGHTALYWYRQSLGQGLEFLIYFQGNSAPDKSGLPSDRFSAERTGGSVSTLTIQRTQQEDSAVYLCASSLDTGSKDGYTFGSGTRLTVV.

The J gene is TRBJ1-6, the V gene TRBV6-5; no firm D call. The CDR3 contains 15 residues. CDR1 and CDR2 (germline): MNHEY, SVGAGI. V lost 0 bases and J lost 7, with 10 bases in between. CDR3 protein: CASSYSFLGNSPLHF. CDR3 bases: TGTGCCAGCAGTTACTCGTTTTTGGGCAATTCACCCCTCCACTTT.

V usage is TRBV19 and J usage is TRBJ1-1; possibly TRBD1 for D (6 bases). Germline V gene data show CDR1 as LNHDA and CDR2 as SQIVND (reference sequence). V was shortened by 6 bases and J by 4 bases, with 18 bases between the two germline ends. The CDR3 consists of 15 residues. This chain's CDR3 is CASSLTGSLGTEAFF. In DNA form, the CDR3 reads TGTGCCAGTAGCCTCACAGGGTCTTTAGGCACTGAAGCTTTCTTT.

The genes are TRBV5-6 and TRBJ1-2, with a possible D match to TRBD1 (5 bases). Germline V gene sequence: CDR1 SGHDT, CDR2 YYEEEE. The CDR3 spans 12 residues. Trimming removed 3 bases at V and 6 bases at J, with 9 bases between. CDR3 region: CASSSGRDGYTF. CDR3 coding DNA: TGTGCCAGCAGCTCAGGGAGGGATGGCTACACCTTC.

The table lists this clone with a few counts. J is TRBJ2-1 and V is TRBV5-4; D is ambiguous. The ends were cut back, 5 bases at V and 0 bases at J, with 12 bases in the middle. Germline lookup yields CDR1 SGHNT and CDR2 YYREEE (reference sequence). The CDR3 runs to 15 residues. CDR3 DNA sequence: TGTGCCAGCAGTCGCCCCGTTAGCTCCTACAATGAGCAGTTCTTC. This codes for CASSRPVSSYNEQFF.

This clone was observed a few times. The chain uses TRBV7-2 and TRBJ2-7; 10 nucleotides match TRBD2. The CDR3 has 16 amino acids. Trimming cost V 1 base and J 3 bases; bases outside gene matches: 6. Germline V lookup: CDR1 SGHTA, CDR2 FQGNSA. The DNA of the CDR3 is TGTGCCAGCAGCTTAGTAGGGTCTAGCGGGGGCTACGAGCAGTACTTC. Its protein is CASSLVGSSGGYEQYF.

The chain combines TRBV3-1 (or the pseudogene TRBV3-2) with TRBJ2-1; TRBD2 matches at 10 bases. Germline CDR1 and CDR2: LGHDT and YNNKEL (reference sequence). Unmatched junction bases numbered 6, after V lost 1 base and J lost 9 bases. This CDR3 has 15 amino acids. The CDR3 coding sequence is TGTGCCAGCAGCCAAGTTAGCGGGGGGATTGTTGAGCAGTTCTTC. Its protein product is CASSQVSGGIVEQFF.

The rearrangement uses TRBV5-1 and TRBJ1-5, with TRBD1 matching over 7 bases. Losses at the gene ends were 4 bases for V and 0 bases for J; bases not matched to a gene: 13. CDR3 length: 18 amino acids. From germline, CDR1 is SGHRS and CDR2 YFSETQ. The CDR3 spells CASSPTPGTDFSNQPQHF. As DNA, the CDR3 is TGCGCCAGCAGCCCCACCCCCGGGACAGACTTTAGCAATCAGCCCCAGCATTTT.

For the CDR3, the DNA is TGTGCCAGCAGCTTTTATACTACCCCGGGACAGGGAATAGATGGCTACACCTTC. This sequence encodes CASSFYTTPGQGIDGYTF. The chain carries TRBV7-9 and TRBJ1-2; 9 bases are a match to TRBD1. The CDR3 is 18 amino acids. Germline V lookup: CDR1 SEHNR, CDR2 FQNEAQ (reference sequence). Unmatched junction bases numbered 17, after V lost 3 bases and J lost 6 bases.

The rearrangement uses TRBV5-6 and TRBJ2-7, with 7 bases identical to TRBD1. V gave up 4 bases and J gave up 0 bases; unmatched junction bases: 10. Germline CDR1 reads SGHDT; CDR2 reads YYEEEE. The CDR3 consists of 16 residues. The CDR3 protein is CASSTERGPSSYEQYF. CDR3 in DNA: TGTGCCAGCAGCACCGAGAGGGGGCCTAGCTCCTACGAGCAGTACTTC.

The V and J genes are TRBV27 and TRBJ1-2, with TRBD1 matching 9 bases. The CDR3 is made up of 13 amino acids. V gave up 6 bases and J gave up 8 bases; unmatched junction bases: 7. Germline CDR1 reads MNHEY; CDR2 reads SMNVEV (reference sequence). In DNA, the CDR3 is TGTGCCAGCAGCCACAGGGGGCGGGAAGGCTACACCTTC. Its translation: CASSHRGREGYTF.

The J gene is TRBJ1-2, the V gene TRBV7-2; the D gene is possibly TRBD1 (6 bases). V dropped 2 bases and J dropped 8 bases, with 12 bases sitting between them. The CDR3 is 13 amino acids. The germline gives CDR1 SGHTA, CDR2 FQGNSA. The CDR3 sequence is CASSLQAGVGYTF. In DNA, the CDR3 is TGTGCCAGCAGCTTACAGGCAGGGGTCGGCTACACCTTC. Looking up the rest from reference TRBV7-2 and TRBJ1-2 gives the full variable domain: GAGVSQSPSNKVTEKGKDVELRCDPISGHTALYWYRQSLGQGLEFLIYFQGNSAPDKSGLPSDRFSAERTGGSVSTLTIQRTQQEDSAVYLCASSLQAGVGYTFGSGTRLTVV.

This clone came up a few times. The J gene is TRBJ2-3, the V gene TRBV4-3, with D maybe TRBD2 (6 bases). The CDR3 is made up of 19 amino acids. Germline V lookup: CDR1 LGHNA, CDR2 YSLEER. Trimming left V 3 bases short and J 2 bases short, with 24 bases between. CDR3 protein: CASSQDYRESLAYTDTQYF. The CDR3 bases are TGCGCCAGCAGCCAGGACTATCGGGAGTCCCTCGCTTACACAGATACGCAGTATTTT.

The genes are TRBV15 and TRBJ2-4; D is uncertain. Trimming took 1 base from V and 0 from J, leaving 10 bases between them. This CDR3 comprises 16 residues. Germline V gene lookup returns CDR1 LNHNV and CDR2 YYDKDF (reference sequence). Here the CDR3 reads CATSRAPSLAKNIQYF. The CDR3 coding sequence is TGTGCCACCAGCAGAGCGCCAAGCCTAGCCAAAAACATTCAGTACTTC.

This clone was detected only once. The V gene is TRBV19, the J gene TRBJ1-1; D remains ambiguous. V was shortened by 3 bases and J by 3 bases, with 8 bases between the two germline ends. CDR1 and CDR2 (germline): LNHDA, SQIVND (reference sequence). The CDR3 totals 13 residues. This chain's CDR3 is CASSMGRDTEAFF. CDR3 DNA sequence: TGTGCCAGTAGTATGGGGAGGGACACTGAAGCTTTCTTT.

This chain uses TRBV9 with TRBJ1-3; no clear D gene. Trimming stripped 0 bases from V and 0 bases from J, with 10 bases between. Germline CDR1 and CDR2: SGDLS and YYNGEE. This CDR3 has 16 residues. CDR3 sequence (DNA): TGTGCCAGCAGCGTAGATGCAGGCAACTCTGGAAACACCATATATTTT. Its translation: CASSVDAGNSGNTIYF.

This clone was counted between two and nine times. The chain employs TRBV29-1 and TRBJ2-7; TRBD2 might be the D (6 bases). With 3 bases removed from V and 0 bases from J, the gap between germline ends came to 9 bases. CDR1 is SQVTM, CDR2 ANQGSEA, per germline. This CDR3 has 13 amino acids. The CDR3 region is CSVDPGDSYEQYF. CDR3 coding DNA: TGCAGCGTTGATCCGGGGGACTCCTACGAGCAGTACTTC.

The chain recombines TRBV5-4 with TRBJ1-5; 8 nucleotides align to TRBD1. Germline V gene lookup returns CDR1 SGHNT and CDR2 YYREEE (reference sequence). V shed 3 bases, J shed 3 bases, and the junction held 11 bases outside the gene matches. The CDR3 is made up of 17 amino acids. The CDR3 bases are TGTGCCAGCAGCTATACCGGCGGGACAGGATTCAATCAGCCCCAGCATTTT. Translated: CASSYTGGTGFNQPQHF. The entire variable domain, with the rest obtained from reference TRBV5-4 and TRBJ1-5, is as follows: ETGVTQSPTHLIKTRGQQVTLRCSSQSGHNTVSWYQQALGQGPQFIFQYYREEENGRGNFPPRFSGLQFPNYSSELNVNALELDDSALYLCASSYTGGTGFNQPQHFGDGTRLSIL.

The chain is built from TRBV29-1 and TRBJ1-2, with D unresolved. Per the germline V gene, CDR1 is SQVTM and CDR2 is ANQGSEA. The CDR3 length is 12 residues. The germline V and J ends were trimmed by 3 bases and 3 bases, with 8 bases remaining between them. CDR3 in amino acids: CSVDPSHYGYTF. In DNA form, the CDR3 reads TGCAGCGTTGACCCCAGTCACTATGGCTACACCTTC.

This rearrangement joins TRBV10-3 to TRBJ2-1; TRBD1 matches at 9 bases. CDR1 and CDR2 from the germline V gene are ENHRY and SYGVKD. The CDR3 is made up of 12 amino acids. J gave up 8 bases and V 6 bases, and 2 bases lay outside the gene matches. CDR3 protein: CAIRDRGYEQFF. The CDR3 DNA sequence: TGTGCCATCAGAGACAGGGGGTATGAGCAGTTCTTC.

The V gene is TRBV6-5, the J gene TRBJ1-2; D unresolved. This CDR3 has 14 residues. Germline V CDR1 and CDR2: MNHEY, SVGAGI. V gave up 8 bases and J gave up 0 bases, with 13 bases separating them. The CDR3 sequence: CASRYRGANYGYTF. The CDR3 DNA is TGTGCCAGCCGGTACCGGGGAGCTAACTATGGCTACACCTTC.

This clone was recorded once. Here the CDR3 DNA reads TGTGCCAGCAGCCCGGGACACCGGGATGGCTACACCTTC. Its protein product is CASSPGHRDGYTF. The chain couples TRBV3-1 (or the pseudogene TRBV3-2) to TRBJ1-2, with D possibly matching TRBD1 (6 bases). The CDR3 runs 13 residues. Germline assignment: CDR1 LGHDT and CDR2 YNNKEL (reference sequence). Deletions cut 4 bases from V and 6 bases from J, with 12 bases between.

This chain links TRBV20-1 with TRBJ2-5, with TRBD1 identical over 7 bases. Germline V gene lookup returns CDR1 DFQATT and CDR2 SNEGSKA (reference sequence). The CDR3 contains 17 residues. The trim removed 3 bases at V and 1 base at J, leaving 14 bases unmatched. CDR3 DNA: TGCAGTGCTAGTGGATTCGGACGAGGGGGCCTCCAAGAGACCCAGTACTTC. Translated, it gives CSASGFGRGGLQETQYF.